The 11 T cell receptor beta chains below come from one sample, sequenced in a study of shared clonotypes between healthy human individuals (dated by TCRdb to the early 2020s). Library preparation was by the immunoSEQ multiplex PCR assay. This is the immuneACCESS table as TCRdb keeps it, with only in-frame sequences that have V and J called. A part of the clones is gone; compared with another copy, unresolved V genes explain less than half, and the rest is unexplained. Within this sample are about 2 million clones, with 95% of them counted one time only. The top ten hold more than 0.1% of the sample. Input material: naive CD4+ T cells sorted from blood. Taken with the paper, the label for cell subset or site translates to: CD45RA+ positively selected. These receptors all stem from a man between 18 and 29 years old in good health.

This clone appeared a single time. This chain joins TRBV5-1 and TRBJ1-2; the D is unclear. There are 15 residues in the CDR3. Germline CDR1 and CDR2: SGHRS and YFSETQ. V was pared by 0 bases and J by 0 bases, with 9 bases between. The CDR3 spells CASSLGAITNYGYTF. The CDR3 DNA reads as TGCGCCAGCAGCTTGGGGGCAATCACTAACTATGGCTACACCTTC.

The chain joins TRBV7-9 to TRBJ1-6, with D unclear. The length of the CDR3 is 15 residues. Germline CDR1 reads SEHNR; CDR2 reads FQNEAQ (reference sequence). V was pared by 4 bases and J by 10 bases, with 17 bases between. CDR3 coding DNA: TGTGCCAGCAGCTCCACCCAGGCCGCCGTCTCACCCCTCCACTTT. Encoded protein: CASSSTQAAVSPLHF.

The chain joins TRBV4-2 to TRBJ2-5; 11 bases are shared with TRBD2. CDR3 length: 16 amino acids. V lost 2 bases, J lost 2 bases, and 4 bases stayed unmatched. Germline V gene lookup returns CDR1 LGHNA and CDR2 YNFKEQ. The CDR3 sequence is CASSQNSGGVQETQYF. The CDR3 DNA sequence: TGTGCCAGCAGCCAAAATAGCGGGGGGGTTCAAGAGACCCAGTACTTC.

Concerning this clone: A read error may account for a junction end that differs from germline. This chain joins TRBV7-7 and TRBJ2-5; 11 nucleotides match TRBD2. This CDR3 spans 15 amino acids. The germline V gene has CDR1 SSHAT and CDR2 FNYEAQ (reference sequence). The CDR3 loop is CASSDKLAGGETQYF. In DNA, the CDR3 is TGTGCTAGCAGCGACAAATTAGCGGGGGGGGAGACCCAGTACTTC. Full variable domain (outside the CDR3, taken from reference TRBV7-7 and TRBJ2-5): GAGVSQSPRYKVTKRGQDVTLRCDPISSHATLYWYQQALGQGPEFLTYFNYEAQPDKSGLPSDRFSAERPEGSISTLTIQRTEQRDSAMYRCASSDKLAGGETQYFGPGTRLLVL.

This chain links TRBV9 with TRBJ1-2, with D possibly matching TRBD1 (6 bases). V was clipped by 1 base and J by 6 bases, with 13 bases between them. This CDR3 region has 14 residues. Germline V gene lookup returns CDR1 SGDLS and CDR2 YYNGEE. CDR3: CASSVSQGLNGYTF. For the CDR3, the DNA is TGTGCCAGCAGCGTATCTCAGGGGTTAAATGGCTACACCTTC.

The V gene is TRBV11-2, the J gene TRBJ1-2; 7 bases fit TRBD1. CDR3 size: 14 residues. Per germline, CDR1 SGHAT and CDR2 FQNNGV. V was pared by 5 bases and J by 7 bases, with 10 bases of the junction left unmatched. In DNA form, the CDR3 reads TGTGCCAGCAGCGTCCTCCGGGACAGCCGTGGCTACACCTTC. Translation gives CASSVLRDSRGYTF.

The rearrangement joins TRBV6-1 to TRBJ2-7, with 10 bases fitting TRBD2. This CDR3 spans 13 amino acids. The ends lost 7 bases at V and 3 bases at J; junction bases unmatched: 3. CDR1 and CDR2 from the germline V gene are MNHNS and SASEGT. The CDR3 loop is CASTEREGYEQYF. The CDR3 region has the DNA TGTGCCAGCACCGAGCGGGAGGGCTACGAGCAGTACTTC.

The rearrangement joins TRBV6-1 to TRBJ2-7; D perhaps matches TRBD1 (6 bases). The CDR3 sequence is 15 residues long. The germline gives CDR1 MNHNS, CDR2 SASEGT. Trimming stripped 6 bases from V and 1 base from J, with 16 bases between. The CDR3 sequence: CASSTRQVGSYEQYF. CDR3 coding DNA: TGTGCCAGCAGCACTCGACAGGTTGGGTCCTACGAGCAGTACTTC.

The genes are TRBV28 and TRBJ2-7; 7 nucleotides line up with TRBD1. Trimming at V came to 3 bases and at J to 6 bases, leaving 8 bases not matched to a gene. The CDR3 has 14 amino acids. Germline V gene data show CDR1 as MDHEN and CDR2 as SYDVKM. CDR3 sequence reads: CASSFLPGQAEQYF. The CDR3 nucleotides are TGTGCCAGCAGTTTCCTCCCCGGACAGGCCGAGCAGTACTTC.

This rearrangement joins TRBV5-1 to TRBJ2-7; D tentatively fits TRBD1 or TRBD2 (6 bases each). This CDR3 spans 13 amino acids. V was shortened by 4 bases and J by 6 bases, with 14 bases between the two germline ends. Germline CDR1 and CDR2: SGHRS and YFSETQ. The CDR3 region is CASSHPGAREQYF. The CDR3, as DNA: TGCGCCAGCAGCCACCCGGGGGCTCGCGAGCAGTACTTC.

The V and J genes are TRBV7-2 and TRBJ2-5, with D uncertain. Trimming pared 1 base from V and 5 bases from J, leaving 8 bases between. Germline CDR1 SGHTA, CDR2 FQGNSA. The CDR3 is 13 residues long. In DNA, the CDR3 is TGTGCCAGCAGCTTAGTACATGGGGAGACCCAGTACTTC. This translates into CASSLVHGETQYF. Based on the CDR3 plus reference TRBV7-2 and TRBJ2-5, the full variable domain is GAGVSQSPSNKVTEKGKDVELRCDPISGHTALYWYRQSLGQGLEFLIYFQGNSAPDKSGLPSDRFSAERTGGSVSTLTIQRTQQEDSAVYLCASSLVHGETQYFGPGTRLLVL.